The 27 T cell receptor beta chains below were found in one sample sequenced in a study of regulatory T cells in long-lasting Graves disease. Time point of the sample: persistent/refractory GD, antithyroid drugs over 5 years with positive TRAb. RNA isolated from PBMCs was used to make the TCR library. Through Arm-PCR of CDR3 regions and iRepertoire HTBI primers, TCR beta libraries were built. MiXCR, run by TCRdb on the multiplex PCR reads, gives a single entry per CDR3 protein. The table lists nearly 350,000 distinct CDR3 sequences, 15% to 20% of them singletons. This specimen was peripheral blood mononuclear cells (PBMCs), taken when the disease was refractory, from a patient treated with antithyroid drugs. These receptors all come from a female donor with Graves disease.

This clonotype came up many times. The J gene is TRBJ1-2, the V gene TRBV9; the D is unclear. This CDR3 has 14 residues. CDR1 is SGDLS, CDR2 YYNGEE, per germline. Trimming removed 0 bases from V and 3 bases from J, with 9 bases in between. Here the CDR3 reads CASSVAPQDYGYTF. For the CDR3, the DNA is TGTGCCAGCAGCGTAGCTCCCCAGGACTATGGCTACACCTTC.

This clonotype was picked up a small number of times. The chain is built from TRBV20-1 and TRBJ2-7, with 8 bases fitting TRBD1. The V gene's germline CDR1 is DFQATT and CDR2 SNEGSKA (reference sequence). This CDR3 has 13 amino acids. The V gene end was trimmed by 8 bases and the J gene end by 3 bases; junction bases not matched to a gene: 9. The CDR3 DNA reads as TGCAGTCTTCTGGGACAGGTCCGCTACGAGCAGTACTTC. Its protein product is CSLLGQVRYEQYF.

This clonotype was seen a handful of times. This sequence joins TRBV29-1 and TRBJ1-2; D remains ambiguous. This CDR3 spans 16 amino acids. Trimming shortened V by 2 bases and J by 0 bases, and 16 bases separated the two germline ends. Per germline, CDR1 SQVTM and CDR2 ANQGSEA. The CDR3 region has the DNA TGCAGCGTTGAAATCCTCTTGGGGTTTCCTAACTATGGCTACACCTTC. Translated, it gives CSVEILLGFPNYGYTF.

A note on this clonotype: The conserved phenylalanine or tryptophan is not found at the CDR3 terminus, so this likely reflects a read error. This chain connects TRBV5-1 to TRBJ1-2; D is undetermined. The CDR3 is 13 amino acids. The ends were cut back, 2 bases at V and 0 bases at J, with 5 bases in the middle. Looked up from germline, CDR1 is SGHRS and CDR2 is YFSETQ. The CDR3 loop is CASSFTANYGYTL. In nucleotides, the CDR3 is TGCGCCAGCAGCTTCACGGCTAACTATGGCTACACCCTC.

This clonotype appeared many times. The V and J genes are TRBV12-3 or TRBV12-4 and TRBJ1-2; D remains ambiguous. The ends were cut back, 2 bases at V and 8 bases at J, with 12 bases in the middle. This CDR3 comprises 13 residues. CDR3 coding DNA: TGTGCCAGCAGTTTAATTGAGGGATTAGGCTACACCTTC. Amino acid sequence: CASSLIEGLGYTF.

The sample holds many counts of this clonotype. The V gene is TRBV11-2, the J gene TRBJ1-6, with D unclear. Trimming left V 4 bases short and J 7 bases short, with 14 bases between. The CDR3 runs 15 residues. Germline CDR1 SGHAT, CDR2 FQNNGV. The CDR3, as DNA: TGTGCCAGCAGCTCGCGTGAGGCCGGGAATTCACCCCTCCACTTT. Its translation is CASSSREAGNSPLHF.

This clonotype was recorded many times. V and J are TRBV27 and TRBJ2-7; 9 nucleotides match TRBD1. With V trimmed by 5 bases and J by 1 base, 3 bases remained unmatched. Germline V gene data show CDR1 as MNHEY and CDR2 as SMNVEV (reference sequence). This CDR3 region has 14 residues. In nucleotides, the CDR3 is TGTGCCAGCAGTCCCGACAGGGGGTCCTACGAGCAGTACTTC. It specifies CASSPDRGSYEQYF.

In its sample, this clonotype was seen many times. The gene calls are TRBV6-1 and TRBJ2-5, with 13 bases fitting TRBD2. With 7 bases clipped from V and 5 bases from J, the junction kept 4 bases outside the gene matches. Germline V lookup: CDR1 MNHNS, CDR2 SASEGT. The CDR3 consists of 14 residues. The DNA for the CDR3 is TGTGCCAGCAAGGGACTAGCGGGAAGGGAGACCCAGTACTTC. Translated, it gives CASKGLAGRETQYF.

Concerning this clonotype: At one of its ends the junction is not consistent with the germline gene, which may arise from a read error. The rearrangement links TRBV5-5 to TRBJ2-5, with TRBD1 matching over 7 bases. The CDR3 totals 15 residues. CDR1 and CDR2 (germline): SGHKS, YYEKEE (reference sequence). CDR3 loop: CAGSLATGVPETQYF. In DNA form, the CDR3 reads TGTGCCGGCAGCTTGGCTACAGGGGTTCCAGAGACCCAGTACTTC.

This clonotype showed up many times. The rearrangement uses TRBV7-2 and TRBJ2-5, with TRBD2 matching over 8 bases. V shed 3 bases and J 5 bases; nucleotides not matched to a gene: 5. Per germline, CDR1 SGHTA and CDR2 FQGNSA. This CDR3 is 14 amino acids long. For the CDR3, the DNA is TGTGCCAGCAGCTTTGGTAGCGGGATGGAGACCCAGTACTTC. This sequence encodes CASSFGSGMETQYF. The full variable domain, with the rest looked up from reference TRBV7-2 and TRBJ2-5, is GAGVSQSPSNKVTEKGKDVELRCDPISGHTALYWYRQSLGQGLEFLIYFQGNSAPDKSGLPSDRFSAERTGGSVSTLTIQRTQQEDSAVYLCASSFGSGMETQYFGPGTRLLVL.

This clonotype was counted between two and nine times. The chain has TRBV5-1 and TRBJ1-1, with a weak D call TRBD1 (6 bases). The CDR3 has 16 residues. Deletions cut 0 bases from V and 0 bases from J, with 12 bases between. Germline-derived CDR1 and CDR2 are SGHRS and YFSETQ. The CDR3 bases are TGCGCCAGCAGCTTGGGGGGCTGGGGGCTGAACACTGAAGCTTTCTTT. Translation gives CASSLGGWGLNTEAFF.

The V call is TRBV7-3, the J call TRBJ2-1; D is tentatively TRBD1 or TRBD2 (5 bases each). Trimming left V 2 bases short and J 10 bases short, with 18 bases between. CDR1 and CDR2 from the germline V gene are SGHTA and FQGTGA. The CDR3 is made up of 15 amino acids. The CDR3 here is CASSLGTGLVQEQFF. In DNA, the CDR3 is TGTGCCAGCAGCTTAGGGACGGGATTAGTCCAGGAGCAGTTCTTC.

The rearrangement uses TRBV5-1 and TRBJ2-7; 9 positions agree with TRBD1. Germline trimming cut 4 bases from V and 1 base from J; bases unmatched to any gene: 6. CDR1 is SGHRS, CDR2 YFSETQ, per germline. The CDR3 totals 15 residues. CDR3 sequence (DNA): TGCGCCAGCAGCCCGGGACAGGGAAGGTCCTACGAGCAGTACTTC. It translates to CASSPGQGRSYEQYF.

The V and J genes are TRBV4-3 and TRBJ1-1; 7 nucleotides line up with TRBD1. V gave up 5 bases and J gave up 4 bases; unmatched junction bases: 7. The germline V gene has CDR1 LGHNA and CDR2 YSLEER. The CDR3 has 14 amino acids. The CDR3 region has the DNA TGCGCCAGCAGCTCGACATCAGGGGGCACTGAAGCTTTCTTT. Translating it yields CASSSTSGGTEAFF.

This clonotype was detected a few times. The CDR3 loop reads CASGRSTVRRGELFF. In DNA, the CDR3 is TGTGCCAGCGGGCGGTCTACGGTCCGTCGGGGGGAGCTGTTTTTT. V is TRBV7-2 and J is TRBJ2-2; D ambiguous. The CDR3 has 15 residues. CDR1 SGHTA and CDR2 FQGNSA come from the germline V gene. Between the trimmed V and J ends, which lost 8 bases and 8 bases, there was a span of 21 bases.

This clonotype was counted many times. CDR3: CATSRSRTFEETQYF. CDR3 in DNA: TGTGCCACCAGCAGATCCAGGACTTTTGAAGAGACCCAGTACTTC. This chain links TRBV15 with TRBJ2-5; D is perhaps TRBD2 (5 bases). V was pared by 2 bases and J by 3 bases, with 13 bases between. This CDR3 contains 15 residues. Looked up from germline, CDR1 is LNHNV and CDR2 is YYDKDF (reference sequence).

The chain recombines TRBV5-1 with TRBJ2-7; the D gene could be TRBD1 or TRBD2 (5 bases each). This CDR3 is 14 amino acids long. V lost 7 bases and J 0 bases, leaving 14 bases between the germline ends. The germline V gene encodes CDR1 SGHRS and CDR2 YFSETQ. The CDR3 spells CASSGTDNSYEQYF. The CDR3 coding sequence is TGCGCCAGCTCCGGGACGGATAACTCCTACGAGCAGTACTTC.

This clonotype was counted a few times. J is TRBJ1-1 and V is TRBV9; 8 bases fit TRBD1. In germline, CDR1 is SGDLS, CDR2 YYNGEE. The CDR3 is 15 amino acids. V gave up 4 bases and J gave up 4 bases; unmatched junction bases: 9. In DNA, the CDR3 is TGTGCCAGCAGCCCCAGTCAGGGGGCATTCACTGAAGCTTTCTTT. Protein sequence: CASSPSQGAFTEAFF.

The CDR3 loop is CASSRTGQGKLFF. DNA of the CDR3: TGTGCCAGCAGCCGAACGGGACAGGGGAAACTGTTTTTT. The rearrangement joins TRBV7-9 to TRBJ1-4, with 10 bases lining up with TRBD1. Losses at the gene ends were 5 bases for V and 11 bases for J; bases not matched to a gene: 5. The CDR3 extends over 13 amino acids. Germline V gene sequence: CDR1 SEHNR, CDR2 FQNEAQ (reference sequence).

The sample holds many counts of this clonotype. The J gene is TRBJ2-7, the V gene TRBV2; maybe TRBD1 (6 bases). The CDR3 spans 13 residues. Germline-derived CDR1 and CDR2 are SNHLY and FYNNEI. V was shortened by 4 bases and J by 3 bases, with 10 bases between the two germline ends. The CDR3 spells CASSVRGGYEQYF. The CDR3 coding sequence is TGTGCCAGCAGTGTCAGGGGCGGCTACGAGCAGTACTTC.

This clonotype was counted between two and nine times. The chain couples TRBV13 to TRBJ2-7; no reliable D call. This CDR3 has 17 amino acids. Germline V gene data show CDR1 as PRHDT and CDR2 as FYEKMQ (reference sequence). V lost 5 bases and J lost 1, with 21 bases in between. The CDR3 nucleotides read TGTGCCAGCAGCCCCCAAGGGCGAGGTCCACCATCCTACGAGCAGTACTTC. It specifies CASSPQGRGPPSYEQYF.

Remarks on this clonotype: A read error is possible here, since a much larger clone lies one base away. V and J are TRBV3-1 and TRBJ1-1; no reliable D call. This CDR3 has 12 amino acids. In germline, CDR1 is LGHDT, CDR2 YNNKEL (reference sequence). Trimming took 3 bases from V and 7 from J, leaving 9 bases between them. The CDR3 coding sequence is TGTGCCAGCAGCCATTCGAGCATTGAAGCTTTCTTT. It specifies CASSHSSIEAFF. The variable domain in full, with the rest retrieved from reference TRBV3-1 and TRBJ1-1, is DTAVSQTPKYLVTQMGNDKSIKCEQNLGHDTMYWYKQDSKKFLKIMFSYNNKELIINETVPNRFSPKSPDKAHLNLHINSLELGDSAVYFCASSHSSIEAFFGQGTRLTVV.

Points on this clonotype: A read error may be the cause here, since a much bigger clone is one base away. The rearrangement joins TRBV30 to TRBJ1-4; D ambiguous. V was cut by 4 bases and J by 7 bases, with 19 bases left in between. Germline V gene lookup returns CDR1 GTSNPN and CDR2 SVGIG (reference sequence). This CDR3 is 15 amino acids long. This chain's CDR3 is CAWNPPRWLIEKLFF. The CDR3 DNA sequence: TGTGCCTGGAACCCGCCTCGGTGGCTGATTGAAAAACTGTTTTTT.

Only a few counts were recorded for this clonotype. This chain joins TRBV7-2 and TRBJ2-7, with 9 bases lining up with TRBD1. The CDR3 sequence is 14 residues long. The J segment lost 2 bases and the V segment lost 5 bases, leaving 4 bases of the junction unmatched. Germline CDR1 and CDR2: SGHTA and FQGNSA. CDR3 protein: CASSTTGGPYEQYF. The CDR3 nucleotides read TGTGCCAGCAGCACCACAGGGGGCCCCTACGAGCAGTACTTC.

This clonotype occurred a few times. The V gene is TRBV20-1, the J gene TRBJ2-7; D is ambiguous. In germline, CDR1 is DFQATT, CDR2 SNEGSKA (reference sequence). The germline V and J ends were trimmed by 0 bases and 4 bases, with 13 bases remaining between them. This CDR3 has 14 residues. The CDR3 nucleotides are TGCAGTGCTAGAGACCGACGGACCACTTACGAGCAGTACTTC. Translation: CSARDRRTTYEQYF.

This clonotype has at least ten counts. V usage is TRBV6-1 and J usage is TRBJ1-4; no clear D. In germline, CDR1 is MNHNS, CDR2 SASEGT. The CDR3 contains 15 residues. V lost 6 bases and J lost 5, with 16 bases in between. The CDR3 coding sequence is TGTGCCAGCAGCCCCAGTAATCTGCTGAATGAAAAACTGTTTTTT. This translates into CASSPSNLLNEKLFF.

This clonotype was recorded at least ten times. This chain joins TRBV11-2 and TRBJ1-1, with TRBD1 as a possible D gene (6 bases). Per the germline V gene, CDR1 is SGHAT and CDR2 is FQNNGV. This CDR3 contains 16 residues. Between the trimmed V and J ends, which lost 1 base and 6 bases, there was a span of 18 bases. CDR3 region: CASSLGFGGRVAEAFF. The CDR3 DNA is TGTGCCAGCAGCTTAGGCTTTGGGGGGCGAGTAGCTGAAGCTTTCTTT.